The 20 T cell receptor beta chains given below trace back to one sample, sequenced in a study of blood T cells in healthy people across ages. A second PCR of 7 to 11 cycles used a sample-barcoded 5' primer and a J-beta primer mix. TCRdb fed the 5' RACE reads into MiXCR, producing one record per CDR3 protein. This sample has 600,000 or so distinct CDR3 sequences, with approximately 30% found just once. Sequenced sample: blood. The receptors originated from a woman over 75 in good health.

This clonotype occurred many times. The genes are TRBV13 and TRBJ1-6; 9 positions agree with TRBD1. Trimming took 0 bases from V and 6 from J; bases not matched to a gene: 3. Looked up from germline, CDR1 is PRHDT and CDR2 is FYEKMQ (reference sequence). This CDR3 spans 16 amino acids. DNA of the CDR3: TGTGCCAGCAGCTTAGGACAGGGGGCGGCTAATTCACCCCTCCACTTT. The encoded protein is CASSLGQGAANSPLHF.

The J gene is TRBJ2-5, the V gene TRBV5-1; D remains ambiguous. With the DNA end fitting TRBJ2-7 better, the J assignment may be wrong. The CDR3 sequence is 15 residues long. Germline-derived CDR1 and CDR2 are SGHRS and YFSETQ. The CDR3 sequence: CASSLGVGLSYEQYF. The CDR3, as DNA: TGCGCCAGCAGCTTGGGTGTGGGCCTAAGTTACGAGCAGTACTTC.

Note on this clonotype: One end of the junction varies from germline; a read error may be responsible. This sequence joins TRBV30 and TRBJ2-7, with D possibly TRBD1 on 5 matching bases. From germline, CDR1 is GTSNPN and CDR2 SVGIG (reference sequence). The CDR3 extends over 13 amino acids. The CDR3 DNA follows: TGTGCCTGGAGTCAGGGTGTCTCCTACGAGCAGGACTTC. Translation: CAWSQGVSYEQDF.

Points on this clonotype: Given a much more abundant clone one base away, this may be a read error. CDR3 sequence: CASSPNPTGRYEQYF. CDR3 in DNA: TGTGCCAGCAGCCCGAATCCGACAGGGCGCTACGAGCAGTACTTC. The chain uses TRBV3-1 and TRBJ2-7; 7 bases fit TRBD1. CDR1 is LGHDT, CDR2 YNNKEL, per germline (reference sequence). The CDR3 loop spans 15 amino acids. V shed 4 bases and J 3 bases; nucleotides not matched to a gene: 9.

This clonotype was detected many times. V gene TRBV5-6 combines with J gene TRBJ2-7; 11 positions match TRBD1. The CDR3 is 16 amino acids. The V and J ends lost 4 bases and 2 bases, in that order; junction bases with no gene match: 8. The V gene's germline CDR1 is SGHDT and CDR2 YYEEEE. In nucleotides, the CDR3 is TGTGCCAGCAGCACTTCGGGACAGGGGGGACCCTACGAGCAGTACTTC. Translating it yields CASSTSGQGGPYEQYF. Together with reference TRBV5-6 and TRBJ2-7, the CDR3 gives the full variable domain: DAGVTQSPTHLIKTRGQQVTLRCSPKSGHDTVSWYQQALGQGPQFIFQYYEEEERQRGNFPDRFSGHQFPNYSSELNVNALLLGDSALYLCASSTSGQGGPYEQYFGPGTRLTVT.

The table lists this clonotype with many counts. The rearrangement links TRBV12-3 or TRBV12-4 to TRBJ2-3; the match to TRBD1 covers 7 bases. With 4 bases clipped from V and 5 bases from J, the junction kept 6 bases outside the gene matches. The CDR3 totals 14 residues. Written as DNA, the CDR3 is TGTGCCAGCAGTTCAACAGGGGATCGAGATACGCAGTATTTT. It is translated as CASSSTGDRDTQYF.

The chain has TRBV7-9 and TRBJ1-1, with 7 positions matching TRBD1. CDR3 length equals 15 residues. The trim removed 5 bases at V and 1 base at J, leaving 7 bases unmatched. The germline CDR1 and CDR2 sequences are SEHNR and FQNEAQ (reference sequence). CDR3 DNA: TGTGCCAGCAGCCCGCGGGAGGGGGCGAACACTGAAGCTTTCTTT. Translating it yields CASSPREGANTEAFF.

This clonotype was seen ten or more times. V gene TRBV6-5 combines with J gene TRBJ1-2; tentative D call: TRBD1 (6 bases). The length of the CDR3 is 15 residues. Germline V CDR1 and CDR2: MNHEY, SVGAGI. Trimming pared 0 bases from V and 4 bases from J, leaving 12 bases between. The CDR3 is CASSYSTGGSYGYTF. Written as DNA, the CDR3 is TGTGCCAGCAGTTACTCGACAGGTGGGAGCTATGGCTACACCTTC.

The table lists this clonotype with a few counts. One base away lies a much larger clone, so this may be a sequencing read error. V usage is TRBV11-2 and J usage is TRBJ2-5; the D is unclear. V was shortened by 3 bases and J by 11 bases, with 16 bases between the two germline ends. The CDR3 contains 13 residues. CDR1 is SGHAT and CDR2 is FQNNGV in the germline V gene. The CDR3 loop is CASSLNRLSEQYF. The DNA for the CDR3 is TGTGCCAGCAGCTTGAACCGTTTGAGTGAGCAGTACTTC. Combining the CDR3 with reference TRBV11-2 and TRBJ2-5 gives the whole variable domain EAGVAQSPRYKIIEKRQSVAFWCNPISGHATLYWYQQILGQGPKLLIQFQNNGVVDDSQLPKDRFSAERLKGVDSTLKIQPAKLEDSAVYLCASSLNRLSEQYFGPGTRLLVL.

This clonotype was seen repeatedly, ten times or more. This chain links TRBV7-3 with TRBJ2-1; the D gene is possibly TRBD2 (6 bases). Germline values: CDR1 SGHTA, CDR2 FQGTGA. V shed 2 bases and J shed 4 bases, with 12 bases lying between them. The CDR3 has 15 amino acids. Here the CDR3 DNA reads TGTGCCAGCAGCTTAGGGGACTCCCTATACAATGAGCAGTTCTTC. This sequence encodes CASSLGDSLYNEQFF.

CDR3 coding DNA: TGTGCCAGCAGCTTAGTTCTCACCTACGAGCAGTACTTC. This translates into CASSLVLTYEQYF. The V call is TRBV7-9, the J call TRBJ2-7; the D is unclear. Trimming stripped 1 base from V and 2 bases from J, with 6 bases between. The CDR3 has 13 amino acids. Germline CDR1 is SEHNR and CDR2 is FQNEAQ (reference sequence). Variable domain in full (rest from reference TRBV7-9 and TRBJ2-7): DTGVSQNPRHKITKRGQNVTFRCDPISEHNRLYWYRQTLGQGPEFLTYFQNEAQLEKSRLLSDRFSAERPKGSFSTLEIQRTEQGDSAMYLCASSLVLTYEQYFGPGTRLTVT.

V and J are TRBV5-1 and TRBJ1-4, with D perhaps matching TRBD1 (5 bases). This CDR3 region has 13 residues. Trimming shortened V by 2 bases and J by 8 bases, and 10 bases separated the two germline ends. Germline CDR1 and CDR2: SGHRS and YFSETQ. The CDR3 bases are TGCGCCAGCAGCTTCGGGGGAAACGAAAAACTGTTTTTT. Translating gives CASSFGGNEKLFF. The full variable domain, completed using reference TRBV5-1 and TRBJ1-4, is KAGVTQTPRYLIKTRGQQVTLSCSPISGHRSVSWYQQTPGQGLQFLFEYFSETQRNKGNFPGRFSGRQFSNSRSEMNVSTLELGDSALYLCASSFGGNEKLFFGSGTQLSVL.

The chain combines TRBV28 with TRBJ1-5; TRBD1 might be the D (5 bases). There are 14 residues in the CDR3. Trimming shortened V by 8 bases and J by 1 base, and 12 bases separated the two germline ends. CDR1 is MDHEN, CDR2 SYDVKM, per germline. The CDR3 protein is CASLLWGSNQPQHF. The CDR3 nucleotides read TGTGCCAGCCTTCTTTGGGGGAGCAATCAGCCCCAGCATTTT. Full variable domain (missing parts from reference TRBV28 and TRBJ1-5): DVKVTQSSRYLVKRTGEKVFLECVQDMDHENMFWYRQDPGLGLRLIYFSYDVKMKEKGDIPEGYSVSREKKERFSLILESASTNQTSMYLCASLLWGSNQPQHFGDGTRLSIL.

The rearrangement links TRBV12-3 or TRBV12-4 to TRBJ2-1, with 8 nucleotides matching TRBD2. Trimming at V came to 4 bases and at J to 4 bases, leaving 12 bases not matched to a gene. The CDR3 totals 17 residues. The CDR3 loop reads CASSYSPTSGVYNEQFF. For the CDR3, the DNA is TGTGCCAGCAGTTACTCGCCTACTAGCGGAGTATACAATGAGCAGTTCTTC.

This rearrangement joins TRBV5-1 to TRBJ2-1, with no clear D. The DNA end is a closer match to TRBJ2-7, so the J assignment may be wrong. Per the germline V gene, CDR1 is SGHRS and CDR2 is YFSETQ. This CDR3 is built from 14 residues. Here the CDR3 DNA reads TGCGCCAGCAGCGGATGGGGATCCTACAATGAGCAGTACTTC. Its protein is CASSGWGSYNEQYF.

The chain combines TRBV11-3 with TRBJ2-1; weak D call: TRBD2 (6 bases). The CDR3 length is 14 residues. Germline CDR1 reads SGHNT; CDR2 reads YENEEA. V dropped 5 bases and J dropped 5 bases, with 13 bases sitting between them. The CDR3 DNA reads TGTGCCAGCAGCGGGTCCGGGAGACACAATGAGCAGTTCTTC. Its protein is CASSGSGRHNEQFF.

Only a few counts were recorded for this clonotype. A much larger clone lies a single base off, so this may be a read error. V usage is TRBV6-5 and J usage is TRBJ1-1; D not resolved. CDR3 length equals 11 residues. Germline loops: CDR1 MNHEY, CDR2 SVGAGI. This CDR3 reads CVSTKGTEAFF. CDR3 sequence (DNA): TGTGTCAGCACAAAGGGAACTGAAGCTTTCTTT.

The CDR3 region is CASSPEFGTYNTGELFF. The DNA of the CDR3 is TGTGCCAGCAGCCCCGAGTTTGGGACTTATAACACCGGGGAGCTGTTTTTT. The chain employs TRBV7-9 and TRBJ2-2, with a weak D call TRBD2 (6 bases). Germline lookup yields CDR1 SEHNR and CDR2 FQNEAQ (reference sequence). The ends were cut back, 5 bases at V and 2 bases at J, with 18 bases in the middle. The CDR3 spans 17 residues.

There are many counts of this clonotype. This chain joins TRBV7-9 and TRBJ2-3; D possibly corresponds to TRBD2 (6 bases). Per germline, CDR1 SEHNR and CDR2 FQNEAQ (reference sequence). The length of the CDR3 is 17 residues. V lost 5 bases to trimming and J lost 6 bases, with 24 bases between them. The CDR3 bases are TGTGCCAGCAGCCTCGTTGGCTGGTCGGGCGGGAAGGATACGCAGTATTTT. Protein: CASSLVGWSGGKDTQYF.

With regard to this clonotype: Just one base apart from a much larger clone, this may be a read error. The J gene is TRBJ2-1, the V gene TRBV2, with 7 bases lining up with TRBD2. Germline CDR1 reads SNHLY; CDR2 reads FYNNEI. This CDR3 has 15 residues. The CDR3 DNA reads as TGTGCCAGCAGTGAAGGACTAGCCTTCAGGGATGAGCAGGTCTTC. Encoded protein: CASSEGLAFRDEQVF.